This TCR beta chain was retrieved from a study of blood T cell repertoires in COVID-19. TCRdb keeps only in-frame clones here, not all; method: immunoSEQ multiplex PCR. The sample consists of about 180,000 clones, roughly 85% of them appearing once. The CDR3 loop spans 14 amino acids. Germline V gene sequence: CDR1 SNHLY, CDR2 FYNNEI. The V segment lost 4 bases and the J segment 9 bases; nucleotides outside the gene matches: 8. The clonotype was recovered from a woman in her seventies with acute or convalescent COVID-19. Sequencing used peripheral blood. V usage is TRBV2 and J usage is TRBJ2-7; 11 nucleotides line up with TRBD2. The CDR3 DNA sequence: TGTGCCAGCAGTGCTGAGGGACTAGCGGTCCTGCAGTACTTC. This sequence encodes CASSAEGLAVLQYF.